A selection of T cell receptor beta chains follows, all from one sample in a study of tumor-infiltrating lymphocytes in primary liver carcinoma. TCRdb reanalysed the multiplex PCR reads using MiXCR and keeps one entry per CDR3 protein. The table lists 190,000 or so distinct CDR3 sequences, less than 75% of them singletons. Sequencing input: peripheral blood. All receptors come from a woman in her fifties or sixties with primary liver carcinoma and hepatitis B virus infection. Each CDR3 is given with its conserved first and last residue. D genes are given only for firm matches. Only some rows state a clone size, as once, few, many or a class for expanded clones.

D gene	clone size	V gene	J gene	CDR3 DNA	CDR3 protein
TRBD2	many	TRBV7-8	TRBJ2-3	TGTGCCAGCAGCGCACGGACTAGCGGGCCTAAAGATACGCAGTATTTT	CASSARTSGPKDTQYF
NA	many	TRBV7-9	TRBJ2-7	TGTGCCAGCAGCTTAGGCTTCCTAGATACCGAGCAGTACTTC	CASSLGFLDTEQYF
TRBD1	many	TRBV28	TRBJ1-2	TGTGCCAGCAGCCGGGACAGCAGGGGCTACACCTTC	CASSRDSRGYTF
NA	many	TRBV6-5	TRBJ1-2	TGTGCCAGCAGTCGAAGGGGGGATGGCTACACCTTC	CASSRRGDGYTF
NA	NA	TRBV4-1	TRBJ1-1	TGCGCCAGCAGCAATAGGGGGGGGACTGAGGCTTTCTTT	CASSNRGGTEAFF
NA	many	TRBV6-2/TRBV6-3	TRBJ2-5	TGTGCCAGCAGTATACCCGCCGGCCCCCAAGAGACCCAGTACTTC	CASSIPAGPQETQYF
TRBD2	few	TRBV5-1	TRBJ2-1	TGCGCCAGCAGCTTGGAGGTAGCGGGAGGGGGGAATGAGCAGTTCTTC	CASSLEVAGGGNEQFF
NA	NA	TRBV11-2	TRBJ1-1	TGTGCCAGCAGCAGTGTTTATTACACTGAAACATTCTTT	CASSSVYYTETFF
NA	NA	TRBV6-6	TRBJ1-2	TGTGCCAGCAGTCAGAGCGGGGGTGGGGGCTGTGGCCACACCTTC	CASSQSGGGGCGHTF
NA	NA	TRBV28	TRBJ1-5	TGTGCCAGCAGTCTCGGACAGAATAACAATCAGCCCCAGCATTTT	CASSLGQNNNQPQHF
TRBD1	NA	TRBV29-1	TRBJ2-5	TGCAGCATAAGAGAGGGGGCGCGGGAGACCCAGTACTTC	CSIREGARETQYF
TRBD2	NA	TRBV11-3	TRBJ2-5	TGTGCCAGCAACTCTAGCGGAATGTTCGAGACCCAGTACTTC	CASNSSGMFETQYF
TRBD2	NA	TRBV6-4	TRBJ2-1	TGTGCCAGCAGTGACTCGGCTAGCGGGGGCTCCTACAATGAGCAGTTCTTC	CASSDSASGGSYNEQFF
TRBD1	many	TRBV11-2	TRBJ1-3	TGTGCCAGCAGCCCCCACAGGGGGGTCGCTGGAAACACCATATATTTT	CASSPHRGVAGNTIYF
TRBD2	many	TRBV11-2	TRBJ2-1	TGTGCCAGCAGCTTCGGACTAGCGGGAGTTGAGCAGTTCTTC	CASSFGLAGVEQFF
NA	many	TRBV4-1	TRBJ1-2	TGCGCCAGCAGCCAAGATCCAGGCGGAGACTATGGCTACACCTTC	CASSQDPGGDYGYTF
NA	NA	TRBV6-1	TRBJ2-7	TGTGCCAGCTGTTTGAGGGTGGGAGTAATCTCAGACGAGCAGTACTTC	CASCLRVGVISDEQYF
TRBD2	NA	TRBV11-2	TRBJ2-1	TGTAGCAGCAGCGCGACTAGCGGGAGTGCCAATGAGCAGTTCTTC	CSSSATSGSANEQFF
TRBD1	many	TRBV29-1	TRBJ1-2	TGCAGCGTAGCACAAAGCGGACAGGGACATAACTATGGCTACACCTTC	CSVAQSGQGHNYGYTF
NA	NA	TRBV11-2	TRBJ2-7	TGTGCCAGCAGTTTACCAGGCCAGCAGTACTTC	CASSLPGQQYF
NA	NA	TRBV11-2	TRBJ2-4	TGCGCCAGCAGCTTAAGGGGGAGTAGTATAACCAAAAACATTCAGTACTTC	CASSLRGSSITKNIQYF
NA	NA	TRBV12-3/TRBV12-4	TRBJ2-5	TGTGCCACATCTAAAGTGAGGCAGGGACAAGAGACCCAGTACTTC	CATSKVRQGQETQYF
NA	NA	TRBV6-4	TRBJ1-2	TGTGCCAGCAGTGACTCTCTAGGGCCTAAAACTACCCAAAACTATGGCTACACCTTC	CASSDSLGPKTTQNYGYTF
TRBD2	NA	TRBV6-2/TRBV6-3	TRBJ2-5	TGTGTCAGCAGCTCCCCCCCTAGCGGGAGGGCCGGGGAGACCCAGTACTTC	CVSSSPPSGRAGETQYF
TRBD2	NA	TRBV5-4	TRBJ2-1	TGTGCCAGCAGCGGCGGGAGATGGAATGAGCAGTTCTTC	CASSGGRWNEQFF
NA	once	TRBV11-1	TRBJ2-1	TGTGCTAGCAGCCCCGACCGGGGATCCTACGTTGAGCAGTTCTTC	CASSPDRGSYVEQFF
TRBD2	many	TRBV6-1	TRBJ2-7	TGTGCCAGCAGGAACGGGGGGGGTCACCTGGAGCAGTACTTC	CASRNGGGHLEQYF
NA	NA	TRBV12-3/TRBV12-4	TRBJ1-2	TGTGCCAGTAGCCCCCCCGACGGGGGTAGTGGCTACACCTTC	CASSPPDGGSGYTF
NA	NA	TRBV28	TRBJ2-1	TGTGCCAGCGACCTTTGGAAGGGGGCGGGAGTTCGCAATGAGCAGTTCTTC	CASDLWKGAGVRNEQFF